This note documents a single T cell receptor (beta chain) sequence. These data come from a study of T cell changes during pregnancy in multiple sclerosis. Repertoires were generated with immunoSEQ multiplex PCR, while TCRdb's copy carries only in-frame clones and drops some. This sample has some 43,000 clones, with 75% to 90% found just once. V shed 5 bases and J 0 bases; nucleotides not matched to a gene: 7. The CDR3 covers 16 residues. Germline V CDR1 and CDR2: MNHNY, SVGAGI (reference sequence). Material: peripheral blood, obtained in the first trimester of pregnancy. The V gene is TRBV6-6, the J gene TRBJ2-1; 7 nucleotides align to TRBD2. The receptor was isolated from a female donor in good health, enrolled as a control in a pregnancy study. The CDR3 here is CASSGGLGGSYNEQFF. In DNA, the CDR3 is TGTGCCAGCAGTGGAGGACTAGGAGGCTCCTACAATGAGCAGTTCTTC.